Each of the 22 T cell receptor beta chains below was sequenced from the same sample in a study of cytomegalovirus exposure and HLA in healthy donors. 13 Jbeta primers and 60 Vbeta primers were used for the PCR. Only in-frame clones appear in the TCRdb table, and some are missing; sequencing was by immunoSEQ multiplex PCR. Of around 200,000 clones in the sample, approximately 86% were seen once. Material for sequencing was PBMCs. These receptors were taken from a woman aged 25 to 39 in good health and CMV-seronegative.

This chain uses TRBV4-1 with TRBJ2-3; 7 positions agree with TRBD2. Germline-derived CDR1 and CDR2 are MGHRA and YSYEKL. J lost 4 bases, V lost 4 bases, and 8 bases had no gene match. This CDR3 is 15 amino acids long. The CDR3 loop is CASSLGAGFADTQYF. For the CDR3, the DNA is TGCGCCAGCAGCCTTGGAGCGGGATTCGCAGATACGCAGTATTTT.

The CDR3 spells CAISSLGGQGISNTEAFF. The CDR3 DNA follows: TGTGCCATCAGTTCCCTGGGGGGACAGGGGATCTCGAACACTGAAGCTTTCTTT. V gene TRBV10-3 combines with J gene TRBJ1-1; the match to TRBD1 covers 10 bases. The ends lost 5 bases at V and 1 base at J; junction bases unmatched: 13. Germline V lookup: CDR1 ENHRY, CDR2 SYGVKD. There are 18 residues in the CDR3.

The CDR3 DNA sequence: TGTGCCAGCAGCCAACCGACAGGGAGAGGCACTGAAGCTTTCTTT. Residues: CASSQPTGRGTEAFF. The gene calls are TRBV4-2 and TRBJ1-1; TRBD1 matches at 7 bases. CDR1 and CDR2 from the germline V gene are LGHNA and YNFKEQ. CDR3 length equals 15 residues. V dropped 2 bases and J dropped 4; count of bases not matched to a gene: 7.

The chain couples TRBV28 to TRBJ2-7; 9 bases map to TRBD2. Germline V gene data show CDR1 as MDHEN and CDR2 as SYDVKM. Losses at the gene ends were 3 bases for V and 0 bases for J; bases not matched to a gene: 0. The CDR3 runs 14 residues. CDR3 in DNA: TGTGCCAGCAGTTTTAGCGGGAGCTCCTACGAGCAGTACTTC. Its translation: CASSFSGSSYEQYF.

V is TRBV2 and J is TRBJ2-3; TRBD1 agrees at 8 bases. Germline trimming cut 5 bases from V and 4 bases from J; bases unmatched to any gene: 5. The CDR3 contains 14 residues. The germline V gene encodes CDR1 SNHLY and CDR2 FYNNEI. CDR3 sequence: CASSRTGSSDTQYF. The CDR3 bases are TGTGCCAGCAGTAGGACAGGGTCGTCAGATACGCAGTATTTT.

The V and J genes are TRBV6-1 and TRBJ2-7; a weak D match, TRBD1 (5 bases). The germline V gene encodes CDR1 MNHNS and CDR2 SASEGT. This CDR3 is 12 amino acids long. V shed 6 bases and J shed 6 bases, with 12 bases lying between them. The CDR3 sequence is CASRTTTGEQYF. The CDR3, as DNA: TGTGCCAGCAGAACAACTACAGGCGAGCAGTACTTC.

The chain employs TRBV4-1 and TRBJ1-2; weak D call: TRBD1 (5 bases). The CDR3 is 15 amino acids. The ends were cut back, 1 base at V and 7 bases at J, with 16 bases in the middle. In germline, CDR1 is MGHRA, CDR2 YSYEKL. CDR3 region: CASSQVGRVDGGYTF. DNA for the CDR3: TGCGCCAGCAGCCAAGTGGGCAGGGTGGATGGTGGCTACACCTTC.

This chain links TRBV29-1 with TRBJ1-1; perhaps TRBD1 as D (5 bases). Looked up from germline, CDR1 is SQVTM and CDR2 is ANQGSEA. CDR3 length equals 14 residues. The germline V and J ends were trimmed by 6 bases and 4 bases, with 18 bases remaining between them. The CDR3 loop reads CSVCETARGTEAFF. The DNA for the CDR3 is TGCAGCGTCTGTGAGACAGCCCGTGGCACTGAAGCTTTCTTT.

This clone was seen once. The chain couples TRBV15 to TRBJ2-7; TRBD1 might be the D (5 bases). The germline V gene encodes CDR1 LNHNV and CDR2 YYDKDF (reference sequence). V lost 5 bases and J lost 0, with 11 bases in between. The length of the CDR3 is 14 residues. In DNA form, the CDR3 reads TGTGCCACCAGCTTTGATAGGGGCTCCTACGAGCAGTACTTC. Translated, it gives CATSFDRGSYEQYF. The full variable domain, in which reference TRBV15 and TRBJ2-7 provide the parts outside the CDR3, is DAMVIQNPRYQVTQFGKPVTLSCSQTLNHNVMYWYQQKSSQAPKLLFHYYDKDFNNEADTPDNFQSRRPNTSFCFLDIRSPGLGDTAMYLCATSFDRGSYEQYFGPGTRLTVT.

J is TRBJ1-2 and V is TRBV11-2; the D is unclear. The CDR3 spans 15 residues. Deletions cut 2 bases from V and 8 bases from J, with 18 bases between. Germline CDR1 and CDR2: SGHAT and FQNNGV. Here the CDR3 reads CASSLRVLAAGGYTF. The CDR3 DNA sequence: TGTGCCAGCAGCTTAAGGGTACTAGCCGCTGGGGGCTACACCTTC.

The chain carries TRBV9 and TRBJ1-1, with D uncertain. Germline V gene data show CDR1 as SGDLS and CDR2 as YYNGEE. This CDR3 is 14 amino acids long. Trimming shortened V by 0 bases and J by 2 bases, and 8 bases separated the two germline ends. CDR3 protein: CASSVGTANTEAFF. CDR3 sequence (DNA): TGTGCCAGCAGCGTAGGAACAGCTAACACTGAAGCTTTCTTT.

The genes are TRBV9 and TRBJ2-2, with D possibly being TRBD2 (6 bases). From germline, CDR1 is SGDLS and CDR2 YYNGEE. This CDR3 spans 16 amino acids. Trimming cost V 4 bases and J 7 bases, with 20 bases left between them. The CDR3 DNA is TGTGCCAGCAGCATTGGGACTCTCCGGTGGGGCGGGGAGCTGTTTTTT. Translation: CASSIGTLRWGGELFF.

About this clone: Relative to the germline gene, one junction end is altered; a read error may explain this. The chain has TRBV7-8 and TRBJ2-1; TRBD1 is a possible D gene (6 bases). Germline V CDR1 and CDR2: SGHVS, FQNEAQ. CDR3 length: 14 amino acids. CDR3 DNA: TGTGCCAGCTGCTTGGTGCAGGGGCACAATGAGCAGTTCTTC. It yields the protein CASCLVQGHNEQFF. Drawing the rest from reference TRBV7-8 and TRBJ2-1, the complete variable domain is GAGVSQSPRYKVAKRGQDVALRCDPISGHVSLFWYQQALGQGPEFLTYFQNEAQLDKSGLPSDRFFAERPEGSVSTLKIQRTQQEDSAVYLCASCLVQGHNEQFFGPGTRLTVL.

CDR3: CASSFLDRPDLATNEKLFF. The CDR3 DNA is TGTGCCAGCAGTTTCCTCGACAGGCCCGACCTGGCAACTAATGAAAAACTGTTTTTT. V is TRBV27 and J is TRBJ1-4; the D gene is possibly TRBD1 (6 bases). CDR1 and CDR2 (germline): MNHEY, SMNVEV (reference sequence). The V and J ends lost 3 bases and 0 bases respectively, with 20 bases between them. The CDR3 covers 19 residues. Full variable domain (remainder filled in from reference TRBV27 and TRBJ1-4): EAQVTQNPRYLITVTGKKLTVTCSQNMNHEYMSWYRQDPGLGLRQIYYSMNVEVTDKGDVPEGYKVSRKEKRNFPLILESPSPNQTSLYFCASSFLDRPDLATNEKLFFGSGTQLSVL.

The chain uses TRBV6-6 and TRBJ1-5; D remains ambiguous. CDR3 size: 12 residues. Trimming removed 2 bases at V and 6 bases at J, with 5 bases between. Germline lookup yields CDR1 MNHNY and CDR2 SVGAGI (reference sequence). The CDR3 DNA reads TGTGCCAGCAGTTACGGCACTCAGCCCCAGCATTTT. It codes for CASSYGTQPQHF.

The chain carries TRBV15 and TRBJ1-5; 7 nucleotides line up with TRBD1. Losses at the gene ends were 5 bases for V and 11 bases for J; bases not matched to a gene: 12. In germline, CDR1 is LNHNV, CDR2 YYDKDF (reference sequence). CDR3 length: 14 amino acids. This chain's CDR3 is CATSLGGHFLSQHF. The CDR3 bases are TGTGCCACCAGCCTAGGGGGCCATTTTCTGTCCCAGCATTTT.

The chain is built from TRBV7-2 and TRBJ1-4, with TRBD1 matching over 7 bases. The CDR3 length is 16 residues. The V gene end was trimmed by 5 bases and the J gene end by 7 bases; junction bases not matched to a gene: 13. Germline lookup yields CDR1 SGHTA and CDR2 FQGNSA. CDR3 coding DNA: TGTGCCAGCAGCCGACAGGGCTCAGGCACAAGTGAAAAACTGTTTTTT. Its protein product is CASSRQGSGTSEKLFF. Together with reference TRBV7-2 and TRBJ1-4, the CDR3 gives the full variable domain: GAGVSQSPSNKVTEKGKDVELRCDPISGHTALYWYRQSLGQGLEFLIYFQGNSAPDKSGLPSDRFSAERTGGSVSTLTIQRTQQEDSAVYLCASSRQGSGTSEKLFFGSGTQLSVL.

This clone was observed a single time. The genes are TRBV7-3 and TRBJ2-1; TRBD2 matches 8 bases. CDR1 and CDR2 (germline): SGHTA, FQGTGA. The CDR3 sequence is 14 residues long. J lost 8 bases, V lost 4 bases, and 7 bases had no gene match. The CDR3 loop reads CASSSLGGAHEQFF. For the CDR3, the DNA is TGTGCCAGCAGCTCACTCGGGGGGGCCCATGAGCAGTTCTTC. Filled out from reference TRBV7-3 and TRBJ2-1, the complete variable domain reads GAGVSQTPSNKVTEKGKYVELRCDPISGHTALYWYRQSLGQGPEFLIYFQGTGAADDSGLPNDRFFAVRPEGSVSTLKIQRTERGDSAVYLCASSSLGGAHEQFFGPGTRLTVL.

V gene TRBV29-1 combines with J gene TRBJ2-5; D remains unclear. Germline V gene data show CDR1 as SQVTM and CDR2 as ANQGSEA. V was pared by 7 bases and J by 5 bases, with 14 bases between. This CDR3 has 12 amino acids. The CDR3 nucleotides are TGCAGCGCCATGTTGGTCGCGGAGACCCAGTACTTC. It encodes CSAMLVAETQYF.

The chain links TRBV5-8 to TRBJ2-7; 7 nucleotides align to TRBD1. J gave up 3 bases and V 4 bases, and 4 bases lay outside the gene matches. The germline CDR1 and CDR2 sequences are SGHTS and YDEGEE. The CDR3 is 13 amino acids. CDR3 nucleotides: TGTGCCAGCAGCCGGGGACAGCACTACGAGCAGTACTTC. Its translation is CASSRGQHYEQYF.

The chain has TRBV7-9 and TRBJ2-7; tentatively, D is TRBD2 (6 bases). V lost 2 bases and J lost 3, with 8 bases in between. CDR1 and CDR2 (germline): SEHNR, FQNEAQ (reference sequence). This CDR3 spans 13 amino acids. The DNA of the CDR3 is TGTGCCAGCAGCTTAACTAGCAACTACGAGCAGTACTTC. Amino acids: CASSLTSNYEQYF. Together with reference TRBV7-9 and TRBJ2-7, the CDR3 gives the full variable domain: DTGVSQNPRHKITKRGQNVTFRCDPISEHNRLYWYRQTLGQGPEFLTYFQNEAQLEKSRLLSDRFSAERPKGSFSTLEIQRTEQGDSAMYLCASSLTSNYEQYFGPGTRLTVT.

The V and J genes are TRBV28 and TRBJ2-5, with TRBD1 identical over 9 bases. The junction had 11 bases not matched to a gene; V was cut back by 1 base and J by 5 bases. This CDR3 region has 17 residues. Looked up from germline, CDR1 is MDHEN and CDR2 is SYDVKM. The CDR3 DNA follows: TGTGCCAGCAGTTTATTCTCCGGACAGGGGCAAGCGGAGACCCAGTACTTC. It codes for CASSLFSGQGQAETQYF.